The rows below give T cell receptor beta chains drawn from one sample of a study of immune characteristics of hereditary and idiopathic chronic pancreatitis. Libraries were prepared by immunoSEQ multiplex PCR; TCRdb keeps only in-frame clonotypes and omits some of them. The profile shows roughly 13,000 clones, around 67% of them singletons. Sequenced material: pancreas tissue with hereditary chronic pancreatitis. These receptors were obtained from a human donor with chronic pancreatitis. CDR3s include the opening cysteine and the closing phenylalanine or tryptophan. D genes are given only for firm matches. Clone size appears in some rows only: once, few, many, or a class for an expanded clone.

cdr3_nt: TGTGCCAGCGCCCGGCGGATGATCACTGAAGCTTTCTTT
cdr3_aa: CASARRMITEAFF
j_call: TRBJ1-1
clone_size: NA
d_call: NA
v_call: TRBV28

cdr3_nt: TGTGCCAGCAGCTCAGCGGGGGGAATCACCGGGGAGCTGTTTTTT
cdr3_aa: CASSSAGGITGELFF
j_call: TRBJ2-2
clone_size: NA
d_call: TRBD2
v_call: TRBV7-9

cdr3_nt: TGTGCCAGCAGCGCACAGGGGATGGGCTACACCTTC
cdr3_aa: CASSAQGMGYTF
j_call: TRBJ1-2
clone_size: NA
d_call: TRBD1
v_call: TRBV9

cdr3_nt: TGTGCCAGCAGTACAGGGGGCGCAACGATGGAGCAGTACTTC
cdr3_aa: CASSTGGATMEQYF
j_call: TRBJ2-7
clone_size: NA
d_call: TRBD1
v_call: TRBV27

cdr3_nt: TGTGCCAGCAGCTTACAGGGTCCCCTCTCTGGAAACACCATATATTTT
cdr3_aa: CASSLQGPLSGNTIYF
j_call: TRBJ1-3
clone_size: NA
d_call: NA
v_call: TRBV7-9

cdr3_nt: TGCGCCAGCAGCTTGAGTGTACAGGGGGCTGGCGGGGAGCTGTTTTTT
cdr3_aa: CASSLSVQGAGGELFF
j_call: TRBJ2-2
clone_size: NA
d_call: TRBD1
v_call: TRBV5-1

cdr3_nt: TGTGCCAGCAGTGACAACCTCTCGGGGCAGCCCCAGCATTTT
cdr3_aa: CASSDNLSGQPQHF
j_call: TRBJ1-5
clone_size: NA
d_call: NA
v_call: TRBV2

cdr3_nt: TGTGCCAGCAGTCAGGAAGGGAATGAGCAGTTCTTC
cdr3_aa: CASSQEGNEQFF
j_call: TRBJ2-1
clone_size: NA
d_call: NA
v_call: TRBV6-6

cdr3_nt: TGCGCCAGCAGCCAGACGGTTCCTAACGAGCAGTACTTC
cdr3_aa: CASSQTVPNEQYF
j_call: TRBJ2-7
clone_size: few
d_call: NA
v_call: TRBV4-1

cdr3_nt: TGTGCCAGCAGCGTCAGCGGGGGGATCGGCGAGCAGTACTTC
cdr3_aa: CASSVSGGIGEQYF
j_call: TRBJ2-7
clone_size: NA
d_call: TRBD2
v_call: TRBV7-9

cdr3_nt: TGTGCCAGTATGTACAGGGGCAATCAGCCCCAGCATTTT
cdr3_aa: CASMYRGNQPQHF
j_call: TRBJ1-5
clone_size: NA
d_call: NA
v_call: TRBV19

cdr3_nt: TGTGCCAGCAGCCAGGGACAGGCCTCGACCTATGGCTACACCTTC
cdr3_aa: CASSQGQASTYGYTF
j_call: TRBJ1-2
clone_size: NA
d_call: TRBD1
v_call: TRBV14

cdr3_nt: TGTGCCAGCATTTACAGCAATGAGCAGTTCTTC
cdr3_aa: CASIYSNEQFF
j_call: TRBJ2-1
clone_size: once
d_call: NA
v_call: TRBV6-6

cdr3_nt: TGTGCCAGCAGCCAAGATTGGACGCCGGGAATCGCAGATACGCAGTATTTT
cdr3_aa: CASSQDWTPGIADTQYF
j_call: TRBJ2-3
clone_size: NA
d_call: NA
v_call: TRBV4-2

cdr3_nt: TGTGCCAGCAGCTTAGAACAGGGGTCTGAAAAACTGTTTTTT
cdr3_aa: CASSLEQGSEKLFF
j_call: TRBJ1-4
clone_size: NA
d_call: TRBD1
v_call: TRBV7-9

cdr3_nt: TGTGCCAGCAGCTTACCCAACCAAGAGACCCAGTACTTC
cdr3_aa: CASSLPNQETQYF
j_call: TRBJ2-5
clone_size: NA
d_call: NA
v_call: TRBV7-9

cdr3_nt: TGTGCCAGAAGTCCGTGGGACGACAGACCGGGACTAGCGGGTCCCGACTCCTACGAGCAGTACTTC
cdr3_aa: CARSPWDDRPGLAGPDSYEQYF
j_call: TRBJ2-7
clone_size: NA
d_call: TRBD2
v_call: TRBV5-3

cdr3_nt: TGTGCCAGCTCACCTAGACTAGCGGGGAGCACAGATACGCAGTATTTT
cdr3_aa: CASSPRLAGSTDTQYF
j_call: TRBJ2-3
clone_size: NA
d_call: TRBD2
v_call: TRBV18

cdr3_nt: TGTGCCAGCAGTTTTGATCCCGGACCCGGTCATGGCTACACCTTC
cdr3_aa: CASSFDPGPGHGYTF
j_call: TRBJ1-2
clone_size: NA
d_call: NA
v_call: TRBV6-2/TRBV6-3

cdr3_nt: TGTGCCAGCTCAGCCGAGGCAGCTAGCGGGAGGGATACGCAGTATTTT
cdr3_aa: CASSAEAASGRDTQYF
j_call: TRBJ2-3
clone_size: NA
d_call: TRBD2
v_call: TRBV18

cdr3_nt: TGTGCCAGTAGTATAGATTATCAGCATAGCAATCAGCCCCAGCATTTT
cdr3_aa: CASSIDYQHSNQPQHF
j_call: TRBJ1-5
clone_size: NA
d_call: NA
v_call: TRBV19

cdr3_nt: TGTGCCAGCTCACCAGGGGCTGGCCAGCCCCAGCATTTT
cdr3_aa: CASSPGAGQPQHF
j_call: TRBJ1-5
clone_size: NA
d_call: NA
v_call: TRBV18

cdr3_nt: TGTGCCAGCAGCTCGGACTTGACTAGCACAGATACGCAGTATTTT
cdr3_aa: CASSSDLTSTDTQYF
j_call: TRBJ2-3
clone_size: NA
d_call: NA
v_call: TRBV27

cdr3_nt: TGCGCCAGCAGTTCGAAACAGGGGAATCTGTGGCGGGAGGGAATAAGCACAGATACGCAGTATTTT
cdr3_aa: CASSSKQGNLWREGISTDTQYF
j_call: TRBJ2-3
clone_size: once
d_call: TRBD2
v_call: TRBV5-1

cdr3_nt: TGTGCCAGCAGTTTTCTGCGGGGTGGGGGCTACACCTTC
cdr3_aa: CASSFLRGGGYTF
j_call: TRBJ1-2
clone_size: once
d_call: NA
v_call: TRBV28

cdr3_nt: TGCAGCGTTGGGACAGGGAACACTGAAGCTTTCTTT
cdr3_aa: CSVGTGNTEAFF
j_call: TRBJ1-1
clone_size: once
d_call: TRBD1
v_call: TRBV29-1

cdr3_nt: TGTGCCAGCAGCCAAGATAGTCTCTCTGGGGCCAACGTCCTGACTTTC
cdr3_aa: CASSQDSLSGANVLTF
j_call: TRBJ2-6
clone_size: NA
d_call: NA
v_call: TRBV4-2

cdr3_nt: TGTGCCAGCAGCCAAGCCCCCAAGGAGACCCAGTACTTC
cdr3_aa: CASSQAPKETQYF
j_call: TRBJ2-5
clone_size: few
d_call: NA
v_call: TRBV14

cdr3_nt: TGCGCCAGCAGCTTGGGCGGGACAAACTATGGCTACACCTTC
cdr3_aa: CASSLGGTNYGYTF
j_call: TRBJ1-2
clone_size: NA
d_call: NA
v_call: TRBV5-1

cdr3_nt: TGTGCCACCAGCAGAGCAGGGTACGAGCAGTACTTC
cdr3_aa: CATSRAGYEQYF
j_call: TRBJ2-7
clone_size: NA
d_call: NA
v_call: TRBV15

cdr3_nt: TGTGCCAGCAGCAATTTGAGGGTCGCCACTCTGGGAAACACCATATATTTT
cdr3_aa: CASSNLRVATLGNTIYF
j_call: TRBJ1-3
clone_size: NA
d_call: NA
v_call: TRBV21-1

cdr3_nt: TGTGCCAGCAGCTTAGGTACAGGGGAAAGACTGTTTTTT
cdr3_aa: CASSLGTGERLFF
j_call: TRBJ1-4
clone_size: NA
d_call: TRBD1
v_call: TRBV7-6

cdr3_nt: TGTGCCAGTAGTCCCTCGGGTGTACAGAGGAACACTGAAGCTTTCTTT
cdr3_aa: CASSPSGVQRNTEAFF
j_call: TRBJ1-1
clone_size: NA
d_call: NA
v_call: TRBV19

cdr3_nt: TGTGCCACCAGTCCTAGCGGGAGTGCCCAGGGAGGGTACAATGAGCAGTTCTTC
cdr3_aa: CATSPSGSAQGGYNEQFF
j_call: TRBJ2-1
clone_size: NA
d_call: TRBD2
v_call: TRBV24-1

cdr3_nt: TGTGCCAGCTCACCAGGTACTAGCGGGATCTCCTACGAGCAGTACTTC
cdr3_aa: CASSPGTSGISYEQYF
j_call: TRBJ2-7
clone_size: once
d_call: TRBD2
v_call: TRBV18

cdr3_nt: TGTGCCAGTAGTAAGGATGGGACAGGGAAGAATCAGCCCCAGCATTTT
cdr3_aa: CASSKDGTGKNQPQHF
j_call: TRBJ1-5
clone_size: NA
d_call: TRBD1
v_call: TRBV19

cdr3_nt: TGCAGCGTTGGAGCGGGGGACACCGGGGAGCTGTTTTTT
cdr3_aa: CSVGAGDTGELFF
j_call: TRBJ2-2
clone_size: NA
d_call: TRBD2
v_call: TRBV29-1

cdr3_nt: TGTGCCAGCAGTTTAGGGCAGGAGACCCAGTACTTC
cdr3_aa: CASSLGQETQYF
j_call: TRBJ2-5
clone_size: NA
d_call: NA
v_call: TRBV12-3/TRBV12-4

cdr3_nt: TGTGCCAGCAGGGAGGGGGTGATGGCAGGGTTCTCTGGGGCCAACGTCCTGACTTTC
cdr3_aa: CASREGVMAGFSGANVLTF
j_call: TRBJ2-6
clone_size: NA
d_call: NA
v_call: TRBV28

cdr3_nt: TGCGCCAGCAAAAGGGAATACGAGCAGTACTTC
cdr3_aa: CASKREYEQYF
j_call: TRBJ2-7
clone_size: once
d_call: NA
v_call: TRBV5-1

cdr3_nt: TGCGCCAGCCCAGAGGAGGGGACAGGGGAAATGATAAGTGGAAACACCATATATTTT
cdr3_aa: CASPEEGTGEMISGNTIYF
j_call: TRBJ1-3
clone_size: NA
d_call: TRBD1
v_call: TRBV23-1

cdr3_nt: TGTGCCAGCTCACCAAGTAGGCCGGAGACCCAGTACTTC
cdr3_aa: CASSPSRPETQYF
j_call: TRBJ2-5
clone_size: few
d_call: NA
v_call: TRBV18

cdr3_nt: TGTGCCAGCAGTTTTTGGTCCAGGGGGGACTACGAGCAGTACTTC
cdr3_aa: CASSFWSRGDYEQYF
j_call: TRBJ2-7
clone_size: NA
d_call: NA
v_call: TRBV28

cdr3_nt: TGTGCCACAAAGGGCAACACGGGACTAGCGGGACCTGAGCAGTTCTTC
cdr3_aa: CATKGNTGLAGPEQFF
j_call: TRBJ2-1
clone_size: few
d_call: TRBD2
v_call: TRBV24-1

cdr3_nt: TGTGCCAGCAGTGAAATAGAGAACACTGAAGCTTTCTTT
cdr3_aa: CASSEIENTEAFF
j_call: TRBJ1-1
clone_size: NA
d_call: NA
v_call: TRBV2

cdr3_nt: TGTGCCAGTACCGAACCGGGACGGGGGAACTATGGCTACACCTTC
cdr3_aa: CASTEPGRGNYGYTF
j_call: TRBJ1-2
clone_size: few
d_call: NA
v_call: TRBV19

cdr3_nt: TGTGCCATCAGTGAGTGGTTAAGACAGGGGACGGACACTGAAGCTTTCTTT
cdr3_aa: CAISEWLRQGTDTEAFF
j_call: TRBJ1-1
clone_size: NA
d_call: TRBD1
v_call: TRBV10-3

cdr3_nt: TGTGCCAGCAGCGTAGGACAGGGAATGAACACTGAAGCTTTCTTT
cdr3_aa: CASSVGQGMNTEAFF
j_call: TRBJ1-1
clone_size: NA
d_call: TRBD1
v_call: TRBV9

cdr3_nt: TGTGCCAGCAGTGACTCCGAAGGCGGCACAGATACGCAGTATTTT
cdr3_aa: CASSDSEGGTDTQYF
j_call: TRBJ2-3
clone_size: NA
d_call: NA
v_call: TRBV6-4

cdr3_nt: TGTGCCAGCAGCCAGAAGGGACAGGGGGCCTACGAGCAGTACTTC
cdr3_aa: CASSQKGQGAYEQYF
j_call: TRBJ2-7
clone_size: NA
d_call: TRBD1
v_call: TRBV3-1/TRBV3-2

cdr3_nt: TGTGCCAGCAGCGCTACAAGCGGGAGTTTAGACGAGCAGTACTTC
cdr3_aa: CASSATSGSLDEQYF
j_call: TRBJ2-7
clone_size: NA
d_call: TRBD2
v_call: TRBV7-2

cdr3_nt: TGTGCCAGTAGTACCGCCCGGACAGCCAAAAGCACAGATACGCAGTATTTT
cdr3_aa: CASSTARTAKSTDTQYF
j_call: TRBJ2-3
clone_size: few
d_call: NA
v_call: TRBV19

cdr3_nt: TGCGCCAGCAGCGAAATGACTAGCGGGAGCTCAATGAGTGAGCAGTTCTTC
cdr3_aa: CASSEMTSGSSMSEQFF
j_call: TRBJ2-1
clone_size: NA
d_call: TRBD2
v_call: TRBV10-1